These 3 T cell receptor beta chains came from one sample sequenced in a study of T cells in Graves' hyperthyroidism and ophthalmopathy. Amplified TCR beta CDR3 regions came from RNA transcripts. Carried out on the TCR CDR3, a first-round RT-PCR used the HTBI primer set. TCRdb re-analysed the multiplex PCR reads in MiXCR, keeping a single row per CDR3 protein. The sample yields more than 450,000 distinct CDR3 sequences, around 15% seen once. Sequenced input: blood. The origin of the receptors is a woman in her forties with Graves' hyperthyroidism.

The V and J genes are TRBV5-4 and TRBJ2-1, with D possibly called TRBD1 or TRBD2 (7 bases each). Trimming pared 5 bases from V and 5 bases from J, leaving 17 bases between. CDR1 is SGHNT and CDR2 is YYREEE in the germline V gene (reference sequence). This CDR3 comprises 15 residues. CDR3 sequence: CASRPGGQLNNEQFF. The DNA of the CDR3 is TGTGCCAGCAGACCGGGGGGACAGCTAAACAATGAGCAGTTCTTC.

The genes are TRBV19 and TRBJ1-1; D not resolved. Trimming left V 7 bases short and J 1 base short, with 7 bases between. The CDR3 extends over 12 amino acids. Germline CDR1 and CDR2: LNHDA and SQIVND (reference sequence). CDR3 region: CASTSRNTEAFF. In nucleotides, the CDR3 is TGTGCCAGTACCTCGAGGAACACTGAAGCTTTCTTT.

This clonotype came up many times. This rearrangement joins TRBV3-1 to TRBJ2-3, with 7 bases matching TRBD2. Trimming took 1 base from V and 5 from J; bases not matched to a gene: 6. CDR1 is LGHDT and CDR2 is YNNKEL in the germline V gene (reference sequence). CDR3 length: 15 amino acids. The CDR3 here is CASSQVWVAGDTQYF. In nucleotides, the CDR3 is TGTGCCAGCAGCCAAGTGTGGGTAGCGGGAGATACGCAGTATTTT.